These T cell receptor beta chains were read from a single sample in a study of PD-1 blockade in classical Hodgkin lymphoma. Sequencing was performed with immunoSEQ multiplex PCR; in TCRdb, only in-frame clones are kept and a portion is missing. The sample contains over 10,000 clones, about 88% of which appear only once. Material: peripheral blood mononuclear cells (PBMCs), obtained at baseline. The receptors come from a human donor with classical Hodgkin lymphoma. The CDR3 runs from the conserved cysteine through the conserved F or W. D genes are given only for firm matches. Some rows have no size entry. The others give once, few or many, or a class for an expanded clone.

D gene | clone size | J gene | V gene | CDR3 protein | CDR3 DNA
. | . | TRBJ1-2 | TRBV30 | CAWSPGVYGYTF | TGTGCCTGGAGTCCGGGAGTCTATGGCTACACCTTC
TRBD2 | hyperexpanded | TRBJ2-7 | TRBV27 | CASKMRAGGGSTYEQYF | TGTGCCAGCAAGATGCGAGCGGGGGGCGGATCGACTTACGAGCAGTACTTC
TRBD2 | . | TRBJ2-1 | TRBV25-1 | CASSLAGNYNEQFF | TGTGCCAGCTCTCTAGCGGGAAACTACAATGAGCAGTTCTTC
. | . | TRBJ1-5 | TRBV9 | CASSLVPDSNQPQHF | TGTGCCAGCAGCTTAGTTCCGGATAGCAATCAGCCCCAGCATTTT
TRBD1 | . | TRBJ2-5 | TRBV10-1 | CASSESRDSQETQYF | TGCGCCAGCAGTGAGTCTAGGGACAGCCAAGAGACCCAGTACTTC
. | . | TRBJ2-1 | TRBV19 | CASSAPGHSRLLFF | TGTGCCAGTAGTGCCCCGGGGCATTCGCGTTTGCTGTTCTTC
. | . | TRBJ1-3 | TRBV19 | CASSERGGNSGNTIYF | TGTGCCAGTAGTGAACGAGGCGGGAACTCTGGAAACACCATATATTTT
TRBD2 | . | TRBJ2-1 | TRBV11-3 | CASSQGLAESNEQFF | TGTGCCAGCAGCCAAGGACTAGCGGAGTCCAATGAGCAGTTCTTC
TRBD1 | once | TRBJ1-3 | TRBV29-1 | CSAFDRGGNTIYF | TGCAGCGCCTTCGACAGGGGAGGAAACACCATATATTTT
. | medium-sized | TRBJ1-1 | TRBV30 | CAWRKGDSNTEAFF | TGTGCCTGGAGAAAAGGAGATTCGAACACTGAAGCTTTCTTT
. | . | TRBJ1-1 | TRBV29-1 | CSARSSGVGTEAFF | TGCAGCGCTAGATCATCAGGGGTCGGAACTGAAGCTTTCTTT
TRBD2 | . | TRBJ2-2 | TRBV4-1 | CASSQGFLLATTGELFF | TGCGCCAGCAGCCAAGGGTTCTTACTAGCGACCACCGGGGAGCTGTTTTTT
. | . | TRBJ2-7 | TRBV27 | CASSWEAGASTYEQYF | TGTGCCAGCAGTTGGGAGGCGGGGGCGTCAACCTACGAGCAGTACTTC
. | . | TRBJ2-7 | TRBV28 | CASSLAGYEQYF | TGTGCCAGCAGTTTAGCGGGTTACGAGCAGTACTTC
TRBD1 | . | TRBJ1-1 | TRBV19 | CASSVTGSATEAFF | TGTGCCAGTAGTGTGACAGGGTCGGCCACTGAAGCTTTCTTT
. | . | TRBJ2-2 | TRBV11-3 | CASSPRRGTGELFF | TGTGCCAGCAGCCCCCGACGAGGCACCGGGGAGCTGTTTTTT
. | . | TRBJ1-6 | TRBV15 | CATSRESGINSPLHF | TGTGCCACCAGCAGAGAATCCGGGATCAATTCACCCCTCCACTTT
. | . | TRBJ2-7 | TRBV5-1 | CASSQTEFYEQYF | TGCGCCAGCAGCCAGACAGAATTCTACGAGCAGTACTTC
. | . | TRBJ1-1 | TRBV7-8 | CASSPLAVNTEAFF | TGTGCCAGCAGCCCCCTCGCAGTGAACACTGAAGCTTTCTTT
TRBD2 | . | TRBJ2-2 | TRBV11-3 | CASTRGDGTGELFF | TGTGCCAGCACCCGGGGGGACGGCACCGGGGAGCTGTTTTTT
. | . | TRBJ1-1 | TRBV30 | CASGTEAFF | TGTGCCTCCGGAACCGAAGCTTTCTTT
TRBD1 | . | TRBJ1-1 | TRBV6-5 | CASTERTGAEAFF | TGTGCCAGCACCGAGAGGACAGGGGCTGAAGCTTTCTTT
. | . | TRBJ2-7 | TRBV6-5 | CASSLAGASYEQYF | TGTGCCAGCAGTTTGGCGGGGGCGAGCTACGAGCAGTACTTC
. | . | TRBJ1-5 | TRBV18 | CASSPSGGAQPQHF | TGTGCCAGCTCACCGAGTGGGGGTGCTCAGCCCCAGCATTTT
. | once | TRBJ1-2 | TRBV10-3 | CAIRETIRKADYGYTF | TGTGCCATCAGGGAGACAATTAGGAAAGCGGACTATGGCTACACCTTC
. | . | TRBJ2-4 | TRBV30 | CAWSRDGILLAKNIQYF | TGTGCCTGGAGCCGGGACGGGATTCTCCTAGCCAAAAACATTCAGTACTTC
. | . | TRBJ1-2 | TRBV7-9 | CASSLVGGNYGYTF | TGTGCCAGCAGCTTAGTGGGGGGAAACTATGGCTACACCTTC
. | . | TRBJ2-1 | TRBV7-3 | CASSRPPGEQFF | TGTGCCAGCAGTCGACCCCCGGGTGAGCAGTTCTTC
. | . | TRBJ2-3 | TRBV28 | CASGAGTPVLQYF | TGTGCCAGCGGGGCAGGGACACCCGTTTTGCAGTATTTT
. | . | TRBJ2-2 | TRBV11-3 | CASSLAGGFTGELFF | TGTGCCAGCAGCTTAGCCGGGGGCTTCACCGGGGAGCTGTTTTTT
TRBD2 | . | TRBJ2-1 | TRBV30 | CAWSPGLAVPYNEQFF | TGTGCCTGGAGTCCCGGACTAGCGGTACCCTACAATGAGCAGTTCTTC
TRBD2 | . | TRBJ2-7 | TRBV2 | CASKMRAGGGSTYEQYF | TGTGCCAGCAAGATGCGAGCGGGGGGCGGATCGACTTACGAGCAGTACTTC
TRBD1 | . | TRBJ1-1 | TRBV9 | CASSVDVRDSEAFF | TGTGCCAGCAGCGTAGATGTGAGGGACAGTGAAGCTTTCTTT
. | . | TRBJ2-3 | TRBV18 | CASSLGQLKTTDTQYF | TGTGCCAGCTCACTAGGACAGCTTAAGACCACAGATACGCAGTATTTT
. | . | TRBJ1-4 | TRBV28 | CASSPNEKLFF | TGTGCCAGCAGTCCGAATGAAAAACTGTTTTTT
TRBD1 | . | TRBJ1-5 | TRBV7-9 | CASSRTPFDRVNQPQHF | TGTGCCAGCAGTCGTACCCCCTTCGACAGGGTCAATCAGCCCCAGCATTTT
. | . | TRBJ2-7 | TRBV7-8 | CASSQNVGKDEQYF | TGTGCCAGCAGCCAGAACGTCGGAAAGGACGAGCAGTACTTC
. | . | TRBJ2-7 | TRBV6-1 | CAVPYRFGFYEQYF | TGTGCCGTTCCCTATAGATTCGGTTTTTACGAGCAGTACTTC
. | . | TRBJ2-7 | TRBV10-3 | CAISETPVSYEQYF | TGTGCCATCAGTGAGACCCCTGTCTCCTACGAGCAGTACTTC
. | . | TRBJ2-3 | TRBV6-1 | CASSVIGNTDTQYF | TGTGCCAGCAGTGTAATCGGTAACACAGATACGCAGTATTTT
. | . | TRBJ2-1 | TRBV6-1 | CASSLRDYNEQFF | TGTGCCAGCAGCCTCCGGGACTACAATGAGCAGTTCTTC
TRBD1 | once | TRBJ2-1 | TRBV7-9 | CASSPRGSGGALSDNEQFF | TGTGCCAGCAGCCCCAGGGGGAGCGGAGGAGCCCTCTCGGACAATGAGCAGTTCTTC
. | . | TRBJ2-2 | TRBV30 | CAWSSAVGELFF | TGTGCCTGGAGTAGCGCCGTCGGGGAGCTGTTTTTT
. | . | TRBJ2-3 | TRBV18 | CASSPRTTDTQYF | TGTGCCAGCTCACCGCGAACCACAGATACGCAGTATTTT
. | . | TRBJ1-1 | TRBV2 | CASSLTVNTEAFF | TGTGCCAGCAGTTTGACAGTGAACACTGAAGCTTTCTTT
. | . | TRBJ1-1 | TRBV30 | CAWSPTTEAFF | TGTGCCTGGAGTCCCACCACTGAAGCTTTCTTT
. | . | TRBJ1-3 | TRBV6-5 | CASTLPGNTIYF | TGTGCCAGCACCCTTCCTGGAAACACCATATATTTT
TRBD1 | . | TRBJ1-6 | TRBV27 | CASSKTGSSYNSPLHF | TGTGCCAGCAGTAAGACAGGGAGCTCCTATAATTCACCCCTCCACTTT
. | few | TRBJ1-5 | TRBV5-6 | CASSWGEGSGPQHF | TGTGCCAGCAGCTGGGGGGAGGGATCGGGGCCCCAGCATTTT
. | . | TRBJ2-7 | TRBV27 | CASSFTGPYEQYF | TGTGCCAGCAGTTTCACAGGGCCGTACGAGCAGTACTTC
. | . | TRBJ2-7 | TRBV6-5 | CASRYQEPFGCYEQYF | TGTGCCAGCAGATACCAAGAGCCTTTTGGGTGCTACGAGCAGTACTTC
TRBD2 | once | TRBJ2-2 | TRBV5-1 | CASSPRLSGGASGELFF | TGCGCCAGCAGCCCACGCCTTAGCGGGGGGGCGTCTGGGGAGCTGTTTTTT
TRBD1 | . | TRBJ1-2 | TRBV10-3 | CAIRPQGAEDYGYTF | TGTGCCATCAGACCCCAGGGGGCGGAGGACTATGGCTACACCTTC
. | . | TRBJ2-1 | TRBV9 | CASSVARGGFYNEQFF | TGTGCCAGCAGCGTAGCAAGGGGGGGCTTCTACAATGAGCAGTTCTTC